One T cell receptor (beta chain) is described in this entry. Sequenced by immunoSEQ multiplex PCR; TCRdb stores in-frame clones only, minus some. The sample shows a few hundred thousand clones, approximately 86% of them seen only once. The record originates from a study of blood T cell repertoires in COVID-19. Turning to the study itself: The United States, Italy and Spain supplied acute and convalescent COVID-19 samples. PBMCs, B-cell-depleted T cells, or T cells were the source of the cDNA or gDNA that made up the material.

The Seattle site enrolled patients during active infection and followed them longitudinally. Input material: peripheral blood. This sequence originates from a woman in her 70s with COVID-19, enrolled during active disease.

CDR3 amino acids: CASSWDRYNSPLHF. The CDR3 DNA reads as TGTGCCAGCAGTTGGGACAGATATAATTCACCCCTCCACTTT. The rearrangement uses TRBV28 and TRBJ1-6; 7 bases are shared with TRBD1. Germline loops: CDR1 MDHEN, CDR2 SYDVKM. The CDR3 totals 14 residues. V was pared by 4 bases and J by 4 bases, with 1 base of the junction left unmatched.